This TCR beta chain was captured by sequencing in a study of T cell repertoires in cytomegalovirus infection. Background on the study: Through public TCR beta signatures, both CMV infection and matching HLA type were indicated. Study results and caveats: HLA-C-restricted CMV clonotypes gave the most frequent clonotype in two of eight donors. The study identified carriers of CMV plus the relevant HLA from cumulative public TCR beta family frequency.

On this clonotype: As yet, its antigen is unknown.

The CDR3 is 14 amino acids. The V gene lost 6 bases and the J gene lost 1 base, with 13 bases spanning the gap. CDR1 is LNHDA and CDR2 is SQIVND in the germline V gene (reference sequence). MiXCR, applied by TCRdb to the reads, yields one record per CDR3 protein. The sample comprises hundreds of thousands of distinct CDR3 sequences, roughly 36% of which are singletons, and roughly 18% rests with the top ten. The V call is TRBV19, the J call TRBJ2-7, with D perhaps matching TRBD1 or TRBD2 (7 bases each). The sample in question was cultured PBMCs, obtained from culture after CMV antigen stimulation. The sequence derives from a human donor in good health (CMV status not recorded). Some clones in this sample may be carry-over from other donors' samples. The CDR3 bases are TGTGCCAGTAGAGGGAGGGACAGATCCTACGAGCAGTACTTC. Translation: CASRGRDRSYEQYF.